The 28 T cell receptor beta chains given below trace back to one sample, sequenced in a study of radiotherapy plus CTLA-4 blockade in lung cancer. Assay used: immunoSEQ multiplex PCR; TCRdb lists only in-frame clones, some missing. Altogether about 110,000 clones are present, over 65% being singletons, with the ten largest covering around 2%. The input for sequencing was peripheral blood, taken from a patient treated with radiotherapy plus ipilimumab. The receptor set was obtained from a human donor with non-small cell lung cancer that progressed on radiotherapy plus ipilimumab. Some clones in this sample may be carry-over from other donors' samples.

The chain has TRBV7-3 and TRBJ2-3, with 7 bases that match TRBD1. CDR3 length: 15 residues. CDR1 is SGHTA and CDR2 is FQGTGA in the germline V gene. After removal of 5 bases from V and 0 bases from J, the junction contained 5 bases not matched to a gene. The CDR3 reads CASSKGQPSTDTQYF. DNA for the CDR3: TGTGCCAGCAGCAAGGGACAGCCTAGCACAGATACGCAGTATTTT.

V is TRBV7-2 and J is TRBJ1-1; D not certain. In germline, CDR1 is SGHTA, CDR2 FQGNSA. The V gene lost 5 bases and the J gene lost 1 base, with 11 bases spanning the gap. The CDR3 totals 14 residues. CDR3 in amino acids: CASSRRRSNTEAFF. CDR3 nucleotide sequence: TGTGCCAGCAGCCGTAGACGGTCGAACACTGAAGCTTTCTTT.

This chain links TRBV7-2 with TRBJ2-3; D is perhaps TRBD2 (7 bases). Trimming pared 5 bases from V and 5 bases from J, leaving 20 bases between. In germline, CDR1 is SGHTA, CDR2 FQGNSA. CDR3 size: 16 residues. Written as DNA, the CDR3 is TGTGCCAGCAGCCCCCTTTGGGGGGGGCTGGGAGATACGCAGTATTTT. Protein sequence: CASSPLWGGLGDTQYF.

V and J are TRBV28 and TRBJ1-4; 9 positions match TRBD1. The germline V gene encodes CDR1 MDHEN and CDR2 SYDVKM. The length of the CDR3 is 18 residues. V was pared by 2 bases and J by 5 bases, with 12 bases of the junction left unmatched. The CDR3 sequence: CASSLMAGQGLANEKLFF. CDR3 DNA sequence: TGTGCCAGCAGTTTAATGGCGGGACAGGGTCTCGCAAATGAAAAACTGTTTTTT.

The chain uses TRBV5-5 and TRBJ1-2; TRBD1 might be the D (6 bases). In germline, CDR1 is SGHKS, CDR2 YYEKEE (reference sequence). The CDR3 extends over 12 amino acids. Deletions cut 2 bases from V and 8 bases from J, with 10 bases between. CDR3 bases: TGTGCCAGCAGCTTACAGGGTCCGGGCTACACCTTC. Translation: CASSLQGPGYTF.

The J gene is TRBJ1-3, the V gene TRBV20-1; D ambiguous. The CDR3 is 11 residues long. CDR1 is DFQATT, CDR2 SNEGSKA, per germline (reference sequence). Trimming removed 5 bases from V and 4 bases from J, with 6 bases in between. CDR3 amino acids: CSARTGNTIYF. CDR3 DNA: TGCAGTGCTCGGACGGGAAACACCATATATTTT.

This CDR3 is CASSPALLRRTDTQYF. The CDR3 nucleotides read TGTGCCAGCAGTCCCGCATTGTTAAGACGCACAGATACGCAGTATTTT. V gene TRBV28 combines with J gene TRBJ2-3; the D is unclear. Deletions cut 5 bases from V and 1 base from J, with 16 bases between. Germline CDR1 reads MDHEN; CDR2 reads SYDVKM. The CDR3 is 16 amino acids. Drawing the rest from reference TRBV28 and TRBJ2-3, the complete variable domain is DVKVTQSSRYLVKRTGEKVFLECVQDMDHENMFWYRQDPGLGLRLIYFSYDVKMKEKGDIPEGYSVSREKKERFSLILESASTNQTSMYLCASSPALLRRTDTQYFGPGTRLTVL.

A single count supports this clone. J is TRBJ1-1 and V is TRBV6-4; TRBD1 matches 7 bases. The junction had 6 bases not matched to a gene; V was cut back by 4 bases and J by 4 bases. Germline V gene data show CDR1 as MRHNA and CDR2 as SNTAGT. The CDR3 runs to 14 residues. As DNA, the CDR3 is TGTGCCAGCAGTGTCGACAGGGTCAGCACTGAAGCTTTCTTT. Protein product: CASSVDRVSTEAFF.

The chain has TRBV13 and TRBJ2-4; D gene uncertain. The CDR3 loop spans 17 amino acids. V was shortened by 5 bases and J by 2 bases, with 19 bases between the two germline ends. CDR1 and CDR2 (germline): PRHDT, FYEKMQ (reference sequence). CDR3 coding DNA: TGTGCCAGCAGCCCTCCTAGACGATTCCCCCCCAAAAACATTCAGTACTTC. Its protein is CASSPPRRFPPKNIQYF.

The J gene is TRBJ1-6, the V gene TRBV5-4; 8 bases agree with TRBD1. J gave up 12 bases and V 0 bases, and 8 bases lay outside the gene matches. Per the germline V gene, CDR1 is SGHNT and CDR2 is YYREEE (reference sequence). This CDR3 is built from 15 residues. This chain's CDR3 is CASSLGVTGDLPLHF. CDR3 sequence (DNA): TGTGCCAGCAGCTTGGGCGTGACAGGGGATTTACCCCTCCACTTT. Based on the CDR3 plus reference TRBV5-4 and TRBJ1-6, the full variable domain is ETGVTQSPTHLIKTRGQQVTLRCSSQSGHNTVSWYQQALGQGPQFIFQYYREEENGRGNFPPRFSGLQFPNYSSELNVNALELDDSALYLCASSLGVTGDLPLHFGNGTRLTVT.

The rearrangement links TRBV6-1 to TRBJ1-1; D is unresolved. The V and J ends lost 7 bases and 11 bases respectively, with 20 bases between them. Germline CDR1 is MNHNS and CDR2 is SASEGT. CDR3 length: 13 residues. DNA of the CDR3: TGTGCCAGCAATACCCTGGGTCTGGCGAAGGCTTTCTTT. It codes for CASNTLGLAKAFF.

The chain links TRBV14 to TRBJ1-2; weak D call: TRBD1 (5 bases). Trimming shortened V by 4 bases and J by 5 bases, and 17 bases separated the two germline ends. This CDR3 spans 15 amino acids. The germline CDR1 and CDR2 sequences are SGHDN and FVKESK. CDR3 bases: TGTGCCAGCAGCCGAGACAGACCTCGAGGGTATGGCTACACCTTC. This encodes CASSRDRPRGYGYTF.

The J gene is TRBJ2-3, the V gene TRBV6-1; D uncertain. V dropped 3 bases and J dropped 5 bases, with 18 bases sitting between them. The CDR3 length is 16 residues. Germline V gene data show CDR1 as MNHNS and CDR2 as SASEGT. The CDR3, as DNA: TGTGCCAGCAGTGAGGGTTCGGTTCCTGGGATAGATACGCAGTATTTT. It is translated as CASSEGSVPGIDTQYF.

The chain uses TRBV7-9 and TRBJ2-7; 11 bases line up with TRBD2. This CDR3 contains 16 residues. CDR1 is SEHNR and CDR2 is FQNEAQ in the germline V gene (reference sequence). Trimming at V came to 4 bases and at J to 2 bases, leaving 7 bases not matched to a gene. DNA for the CDR3: TGTGCCAGCAGCTACCCCGGGACTAGCGGAACCTACGAGCAGTACTTC. Amino acids: CASSYPGTSGTYEQYF.

The table lists this clone with a count of one. The chain combines TRBV29-1 with TRBJ2-1, with TRBD2 matching 8 bases. Germline V gene lookup returns CDR1 SQVTM and CDR2 ANQGSEA. There are 13 residues in the CDR3. The J segment lost 4 bases and the V segment lost 4 bases, leaving 3 bases of the junction unmatched. The CDR3 region is CSVGRGDYNEQFF. CDR3 sequence (DNA): TGCAGCGTTGGGCGGGGGGATTACAATGAGCAGTTCTTC.

The chain has TRBV4-3 and TRBJ1-6; a possible D gene is TRBD1 (5 bases). The germline V gene encodes CDR1 LGHNA and CDR2 YSLEER. The V and J ends lost 0 bases and 9 bases respectively, with 12 bases between them. The CDR3 totals 15 residues. The CDR3 coding sequence is TGCGCCAGCAGCCAAGAGGCAGGGCTAAGTTCACCCCTCCACTTT. Translated, it gives CASSQEAGLSSPLHF.

This clone turned up a few times. The chain has TRBV7-3 and TRBJ1-2; 8 nucleotides agree with TRBD1. Germline-derived CDR1 and CDR2 are SGHTA and FQGTGA. The CDR3 consists of 13 residues. V trimming: 4 bases; J trimming: 5 bases; junction bases outside the gene matches: 3. The CDR3 loop is CASSSGQGYGYTF. CDR3 DNA: TGTGCCAGCAGCTCAGGACAGGGATATGGCTACACCTTC.

The V and J genes are TRBV19 and TRBJ1-2; the D is unclear. Germline CDR1 reads LNHDA; CDR2 reads SQIVND (reference sequence). This CDR3 contains 16 residues. The V and J ends lost 3 bases and 0 bases respectively, with 14 bases between them. The DNA of the CDR3 is TGTGCCAGTAGTATTGGCAGCCGGATTACTAACTATGGCTACACCTTC. Protein sequence: CASSIGSRITNYGYTF.

This sequence joins TRBV6-6 and TRBJ1-2; D is ambiguous. This CDR3 has 13 amino acids. The germline V gene has CDR1 MNHNY and CDR2 SVGAGI (reference sequence). V lost 2 bases and J lost 6, with 10 bases in between. The CDR3: CASSYRNGDGYTF. The CDR3 DNA follows: TGTGCCAGCAGTTACAGGAACGGGGATGGCTACACCTTC.

The chain links TRBV5-8 to TRBJ1-2, with D possibly being TRBD1 (5 bases). This CDR3 region has 13 residues. Germline CDR1 SGHTS, CDR2 YDEGEE. Trimming took 2 bases from V and 8 from J, leaving 13 bases between them. The DNA for the CDR3 is TGTGCCAGCAGCTTTGGCGTAAGGGGCGGCTACACCTTC. It is translated as CASSFGVRGGYTF. The whole variable domain, remainder taken from reference TRBV5-8 and TRBJ1-2, is EAGVTQSPTHLIKTRGQQATLRCSPISGHTSVYWYQQALGLGLQFLLWYDEGEERNRGNFPPRFSGRQFPNYSSELNVNALELEDSALYLCASSFGVRGGYTFGSGTRLTVV.

The V call is TRBV15, the J call TRBJ2-2; D call uncertain. Trimming stripped 1 base from V and 7 bases from J, with 10 bases between. Germline loops: CDR1 LNHNV, CDR2 YYDKDF (reference sequence). This CDR3 comprises 14 residues. For the CDR3, the DNA is TGTGCCACCAGCAGAGGTTCAGAAAACGGGGAGCTGTTTTTT. Its translation: CATSRGSENGELFF.

The chain has TRBV7-8 and TRBJ1-2; D gene ambiguous. This CDR3 contains 15 residues. V was clipped by 0 bases and J by 3 bases, with 11 bases between them. The germline V gene encodes CDR1 SGHVS and CDR2 FQNEAQ. CDR3 protein: CASSLAGFGYYGYTF. The CDR3 DNA sequence: TGTGCCAGCAGCTTAGCGGGGTTCGGCTACTATGGCTACACCTTC.

This chain joins TRBV9 and TRBJ2-5; no clear D gene. Trimming took 0 bases from V and 7 from J, leaving 16 bases between them. The CDR3 runs to 15 residues. CDR1 is SGDLS and CDR2 is YYNGEE in the germline V gene. The CDR3 loop is CASSVATSYDGTQYF. The CDR3 region has the DNA TGTGCCAGCAGCGTAGCAACCTCCTATGACGGGACCCAGTACTTC.

The chain employs TRBV30 and TRBJ1-4; D remains ambiguous. The CDR3 has 11 residues. The V gene's germline CDR1 is GTSNPN and CDR2 SVGIG (reference sequence). V was cut by 2 bases and J by 7 bases, with 5 bases left in between. The CDR3 region is CAWSPGEKLFF. The CDR3, as DNA: TGTGCCTGGAGTCCAGGTGAAAAACTGTTTTTT.

The chain is built from TRBV13 and TRBJ1-1, with D possibly matching TRBD1 (5 bases). The germline gives CDR1 PRHDT, CDR2 FYEKMQ (reference sequence). V was trimmed by 4 bases and J by 1 base, leaving 28 bases between them. The CDR3 covers 20 residues. The CDR3 loop is CASSSMRAGRIPTQNTEAFF. The DNA of the CDR3 is TGTGCCAGCAGCTCCATGAGGGCAGGGAGGATCCCGACACAGAACACTGAAGCTTTCTTT.

The chain uses TRBV11-2 and TRBJ1-6; D ambiguous. V was cut by 1 base and J by 3 bases, with 4 bases left in between. This CDR3 spans 14 amino acids. Germline values: CDR1 SGHAT, CDR2 FQNNGV. CDR3 residues: CASSLAVYNSPLHF. The CDR3 bases are TGTGCCAGCAGCTTAGCAGTCTATAATTCACCCCTCCACTTT.

This chain uses TRBV27 with TRBJ1-5, with 8 bases lining up with TRBD1. The trim removed 5 bases at V and 0 bases at J, leaving 6 bases unmatched. This CDR3 comprises 16 residues. CDR1 is MNHEY and CDR2 is SMNVEV in the germline V gene (reference sequence). CDR3 in amino acids: CASSPWTGSSNQPQHF. The CDR3 DNA reads TGTGCCAGCAGTCCGTGGACAGGGTCTAGCAATCAGCCCCAGCATTTT.

The chain couples TRBV27 to TRBJ2-1; no clear D gene. V lost 7 bases and J 0 bases, leaving 16 bases between the germline ends. This CDR3 contains 16 residues. Germline-derived CDR1 and CDR2 are MNHEY and SMNVEV (reference sequence). For the CDR3, the DNA is TGTGCCAGCAAACAGACACCCATGATCTCCTACAATGAGCAGTTCTTC. Residues: CASKQTPMISYNEQFF.